This TCR beta chain was captured by sequencing in a study of CD8 T cells in ankylosing spondylitis. Libraries of TCR beta came from quantitative 5'-RACE with molecular barcodes. TCRdb re-called the 5' RACE reads with MiXCR, one entry per CDR3 protein. The sample carries about 390,000 distinct CDR3 sequences, about a fifth recorded once. Between the trimmed V and J ends, which lost 3 bases and 2 bases, there was a span of 8 bases. The CDR3 runs to 14 residues. Germline CDR1 is SEHNR and CDR2 is FQNEAQ (reference sequence). Notes on the study in general: Matched ankylosing spondylitis synovial fluid reportedly showed significant enrichment of disease-linked clones. Prior work had noted some motif variants in reactive arthritis blood and synovial fluid. Within ankylosing spondylitis blood, a TCR beta motif made up of eight highly homologous variants appeared to be characteristic. As for the disease-linked clones, they showed a CD8+ phenotype and occurred at relatively low frequencies in peripheral blood.

This clonotype has a handful of counts. Its antigen remains unknown. Input material: blood, either unsorted or a sorted T cell fraction (not recorded which). This TCR came from a male donor with ankylosing spondylitis. This chain uses TRBV7-9 with TRBJ2-1, with D uncertain. As DNA, the CDR3 is TGTGCCAGCAGCTTTAGTACCCCCTACAATGAGCAGTTCTTC. Amino acids: CASSFSTPYNEQFF.